These T cell receptor beta chains were read from a single sample in a study of blood T cell repertoires in COVID-19. Libraries were prepared by immunoSEQ multiplex PCR; TCRdb keeps only in-frame clonotypes and omits some of them. The data hold roughly 400,000 clones, with 80% to 90% observed a single time. Sequencing input: PBMCs or T cells enriched from blood (not recorded which). The receptors come from a man aged 25 to 40 who had recovered from COVID-19. Each CDR3 is given with its conserved first and last residue. The D gene is left open where the match is weak. Only some rows state a clone size, as once, few, many or a class for expanded clones.

TRBJ2-7 | TRBV15 | NA | NA | CATSRGQESYEQYF | TGTGCCACCAGCAGAGGACAGGAGAGCTACGAGCAGTACTTC
TRBJ1-5 | TRBV4-1 | NA | NA | CASSQSETGIQHF | TGCGCCAGCAGCCAATCGGAAACAGGAATCCAGCATTTT
TRBJ2-7 | TRBV7-8 | TRBD1 | NA | CASRSKQGASYEQYF | TGTGCCAGCAGGTCGAAACAGGGGGCGTCCTACGAGCAGTACTTC
TRBJ2-2 | TRBV12-5 | NA | NA | CASGHGVGELFF | TGTGCTAGTGGTCACGGGGTCGGGGAGCTGTTTTTT
TRBJ1-4 | TRBV7-9 | NA | NA | CASSFGGMGTNEKLFF | TGTGCCAGCAGCTTTGGAGGGATGGGGACTAATGAAAAACTGTTTTTT
TRBJ2-7 | TRBV28 | NA | NA | CASRSGWDEQYF | TGTGCCAGCAGATCGGGGTGGGACGAGCAGTACTTC
TRBJ1-4 | TRBV25-1 | NA | NA | CASSEFGTLNEKLFF | TGTGCCAGCAGTGAATTTGGGACACTGAATGAAAAACTGTTTTTT
TRBJ2-3 | TRBV2 | TRBD2 | NA | CASGPRGGDADTQYF | TGTGCCAGCGGTCCTCGGGGAGGGGATGCAGATACGCAGTATTTT
TRBJ2-7 | TRBV7-9 | TRBD2 | NA | CASSPRLAGVGDEEQYF | TGTGCCAGCTCGCCGCGACTAGCGGGAGTAGGGGATGAGGAGCAGTACTTC
TRBJ2-3 | TRBV27 | NA | NA | CASSFFGGRGTDTQYF | TGTGCCAGCAGTTTTTTTGGGGGCCGAGGCACAGATACGCAGTATTTT
TRBJ2-5 | TRBV20-1 | TRBD2 | NA | CSASSGRGETQYF | TGCAGTGCTAGTAGCGGGAGAGGAGAGACCCAGTACTTC
TRBJ2-7 | TRBV7-9 | TRBD1 | NA | CASSGTGVSYEQYF | TGTGCCAGCAGCGGGACAGGGGTCTCCTACGAGCAGTACTTC
TRBJ1-5 | TRBV21-1 | NA | few | CASSTRQPQHF | TGTGCCAGCAGCACCCGGCAGCCCCAGCATTTT
TRBJ2-7 | TRBV5-6 | TRBD2 | NA | CASSSISAGGTYEQYF | TGTGCCAGCAGCTCCATCTCGGCGGGAGGAACCTACGAGCAGTACTTC
TRBJ2-3 | TRBV27 | NA | NA | CASSFYTAVPGADTQYF | TGTGCCAGCAGTTTTTATACAGCGGTCCCTGGGGCAGATACGCAGTATTTT
TRBJ2-1 | TRBV10-2 | NA | NA | CASRGAGLNEQFF | TGCGCCAGCAGGGGGGCAGGGTTGAATGAGCAGTTCTTC
TRBJ1-2 | TRBV27 | TRBD1 | NA | CASRGTGDWGYTF | TGTGCCAGCAGGGGGACAGGGGATTGGGGCTACACCTTC
TRBJ2-7 | TRBV14 | TRBD2 | NA | CASSQTGTSGKYEQYF | TGTGCCAGCAGCCAAACCGGGACTAGCGGGAAGTACGAGCAGTACTTC
TRBJ2-1 | TRBV7-2 | NA | NA | CASSDSSFTYNEQFF | TGTGCCAGCAGCGATTCGAGTTTTACCTACAATGAGCAGTTCTTC
TRBJ2-3 | TRBV28 | TRBD2 | NA | CASIHPQLAGHTDTQYF | TGTGCCAGCATTCACCCCCAACTAGCGGGACACACAGATACGCAGTATTTT
TRBJ2-4 | TRBV27 | TRBD2 | NA | CASSFLAGGPAKNIQYF | TGTGCCAGCAGTTTCTTAGCGGGAGGGCCGGCCAAAAACATTCAGTACTTC
TRBJ2-1 | TRBV7-3 | TRBD2 | NA | CASSSPGLAAYNEQFF | TGTGCCAGCAGCTCCCCTGGACTAGCCGCCTACAATGAGCAGTTCTTC
TRBJ2-7 | TRBV5-8 | TRBD1 | once | CASSFVRRTGFDVSEQYF | TGTGCCAGCAGTTTCGTCCGGAGGACAGGGTTTGATGTGTCCGAGCAGTACTTC
TRBJ2-2 | TRBV27 | TRBD2 | NA | CASSSTSGRASGELFF | TGTGCCAGCAGTTCGACTAGCGGGAGGGCTAGCGGGGAGCTGTTTTTT
TRBJ2-7 | TRBV5-4 | NA | NA | CASSFRGTYEQYF | TGTGCCAGCAGCTTTAGGGGTACCTACGAGCAGTACTTC
TRBJ2-7 | TRBV28 | NA | NA | CASSSPPNEQYF | TGTGCCAGCAGTTCCCCCCCCAACGAGCAGTACTTC
TRBJ2-7 | TRBV2 | NA | NA | CASSQPTDAWEQYF | TGTGCCAGCAGTCAACCGACTGATGCCTGGGAGCAGTACTTC
TRBJ2-7 | TRBV28 | NA | NA | CASSVSFEQYF | TGTGCCAGCAGTGTCAGTTTCGAGCAGTACTTC
TRBJ1-3 | TRBV5-4 | NA | NA | CASSLDRANTIYF | TGTGCCAGCAGCTTGGACAGGGCAAACACCATATATTTT
TRBJ1-6 | TRBV5-5 | TRBD1 | NA | CASSRSYGQDNSPLHF | TGTGCCAGCAGCCGTTCCTATGGACAGGATAATTCACCCCTCCACTTT
TRBJ2-7 | TRBV19 | NA | NA | CASSRHRESYEQYF | TGTGCCAGTAGTAGGCACAGGGAGTCCTACGAGCAGTACTTC
TRBJ1-2 | TRBV28 | NA | once | CASSFSGVYGYTF | TGTGCCAGCAGTTTTTCAGGGGTCTATGGCTACACCTTC
TRBJ1-2 | TRBV5-1 | NA | NA | CASSLDRGSVEIHGYTF | TGCGCCAGCAGCTTGGATAGGGGGTCGGTTGAGATCCATGGCTACACCTTC
TRBJ1-5 | TRBV7-2 | NA | NA | CASSYWDNNQPQHF | TGTGCCAGCAGCTATTGGGACAACAATCAGCCCCAGCATTTT